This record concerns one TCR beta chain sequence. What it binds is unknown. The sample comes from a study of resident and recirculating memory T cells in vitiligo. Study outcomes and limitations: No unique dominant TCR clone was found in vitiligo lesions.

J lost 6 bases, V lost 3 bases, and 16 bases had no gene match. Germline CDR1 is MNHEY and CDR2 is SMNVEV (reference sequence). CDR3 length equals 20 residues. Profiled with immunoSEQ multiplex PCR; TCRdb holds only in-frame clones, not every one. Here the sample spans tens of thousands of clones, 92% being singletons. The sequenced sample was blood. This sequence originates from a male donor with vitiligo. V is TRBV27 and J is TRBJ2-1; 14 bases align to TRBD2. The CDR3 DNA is TGTGCCAGCAGTTTCCCCCCCGGGACTAGCGGGAGTCCCAAAATCAATGAGCAGTTCTTC. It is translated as CASSFPPGTSGSPKINEQFF.